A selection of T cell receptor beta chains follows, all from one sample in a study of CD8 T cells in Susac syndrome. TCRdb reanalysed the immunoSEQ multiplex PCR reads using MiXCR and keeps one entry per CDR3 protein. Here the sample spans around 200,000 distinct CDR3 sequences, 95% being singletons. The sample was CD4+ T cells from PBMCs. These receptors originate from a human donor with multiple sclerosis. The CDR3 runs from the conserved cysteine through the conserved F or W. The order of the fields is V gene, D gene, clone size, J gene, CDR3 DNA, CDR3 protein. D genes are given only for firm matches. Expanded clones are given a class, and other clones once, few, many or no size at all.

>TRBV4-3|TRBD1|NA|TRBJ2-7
TGCGCCAGCAGCCAGTCGAGCACAGGGGGCGAGCAGTACTTC
CASSQSSTGGEQYF
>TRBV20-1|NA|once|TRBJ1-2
TGCAGTGCTAGAGATATGGGAGGGTATGGCTACACCTTC
CSARDMGGYGYTF
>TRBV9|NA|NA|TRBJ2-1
TGTGCCAGCAGCGTAGGATCCGACGCCTCTGAGCAGTTCTTC
CASSVGSDASEQFF
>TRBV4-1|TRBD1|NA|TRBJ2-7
TGCGCCAGCAGCCGTCTTGGACAGGGAACCTACGAGCAGTACTTC
CASSRLGQGTYEQYF
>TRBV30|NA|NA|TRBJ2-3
TGTGCCCAAAGTAGGGGTATGGCAGATACGCAGTATTTT
CAQSRGMADTQYF
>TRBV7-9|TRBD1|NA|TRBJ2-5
TGTGCCAGCAGCCTAAACAGACAGGGTCAAGAGACCCAGTACTTC
CASSLNRQGQETQYF
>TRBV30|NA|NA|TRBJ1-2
TGTGCCTGGAATAGTGAGGGGCGGTATGGCTACACCTTC
CAWNSEGRYGYTF
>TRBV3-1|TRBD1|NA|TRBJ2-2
TGTGCCAGCAGACCAGACAGGGACACCGGGGAGCTGTTTTTT
CASRPDRDTGELFF
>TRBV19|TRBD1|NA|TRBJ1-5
TGTGCCAGTAGTTTCCCTGGACAGGATCAGCCCCAGCATTTT
CASSFPGQDQPQHF
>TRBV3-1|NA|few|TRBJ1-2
TGTGCCAGCAGCCAAGTCGGCTATGGCTACACCTTC
CASSQVGYGYTF
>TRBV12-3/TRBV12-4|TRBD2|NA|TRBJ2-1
TGTGCCAGCAGTCCTCGACTAGCGGGGGGTCGCCACAATGAGCAGTTCTTC
CASSPRLAGGRHNEQFF
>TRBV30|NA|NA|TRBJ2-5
TGTGCCTGGAGTTTCGGCGTGGGCCAAGAGACCCAGTACTTC
CAWSFGVGQETQYF
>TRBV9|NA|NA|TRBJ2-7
TGTGCCAGCAGCGTAGGCGCGGGTTCCTACGAGCAGTACTTC
CASSVGAGSYEQYF
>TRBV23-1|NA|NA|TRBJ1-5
TGCGCCAGCAGTCAACCCCTCTACTACCCTCGGGGCAATCAGCCCCAGCATTTT
CASSQPLYYPRGNQPQHF
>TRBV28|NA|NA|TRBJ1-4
TGTGCCAGCAGTTTCAATGAAAAACTGTTTTTT
CASSFNEKLFF
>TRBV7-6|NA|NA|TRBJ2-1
TGTGCCAGCAGCCCGACAGGCATCCTCTCCTACAATGAGCAGTTCTTC
CASSPTGILSYNEQFF
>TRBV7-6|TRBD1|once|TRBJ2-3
TGTGCCAGCAGCCCCTTTTTGTCAGGGGGCGCGGATACGCAGTATTTT
CASSPFLSGGADTQYF
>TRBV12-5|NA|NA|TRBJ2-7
TGTGCTAGTGGTTTGGTTTCCAGGCCGTGGGAGCAGTACTTC
CASGLVSRPWEQYF
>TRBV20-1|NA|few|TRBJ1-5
TGCAGTGCTAGAGGAGGCAGCAATCAGCCCCAGCATTTT
CSARGGSNQPQHF
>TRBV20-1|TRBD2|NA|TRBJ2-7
TGCAGTGCTCGAACTGGGACTAGCGGATTTTACGAGCAGTACTTC
CSARTGTSGFYEQYF
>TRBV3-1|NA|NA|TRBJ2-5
TGTGCCAGCAGCCAACGCGGGGTGGCGCGTGAGGAGACCCAGTACTTC
CASSQRGVAREETQYF
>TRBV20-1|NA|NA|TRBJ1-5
TGCAGTGCTAGACCAGTTGGCAATCAGCCCCAGCATTTT
CSARPVGNQPQHF
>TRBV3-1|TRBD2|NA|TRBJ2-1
TGTGCCAGCAGCCAAGAGATAGGGGTGACTAGCGGGGGGTACGGAAATGAGCAGTTCTTC
CASSQEIGVTSGGYGNEQFF
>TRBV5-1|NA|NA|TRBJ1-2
TGCGCCAGCACCCTGATGCCGGGTTTTGGCTACACCTTC
CASTLMPGFGYTF
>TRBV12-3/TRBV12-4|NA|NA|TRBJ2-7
TGTGCCAGCAGTTTCTATCTTGAGCAGTACTTC
CASSFYLEQYF
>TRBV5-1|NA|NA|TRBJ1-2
TGCGCCAGCAGCCCGGGTGAGGGGCTCTATGGCTACACCTTC
CASSPGEGLYGYTF
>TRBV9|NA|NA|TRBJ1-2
TGTGCCAGCAGCGGGCTCTGGGGCTATGGCTACACCTTC
CASSGLWGYGYTF
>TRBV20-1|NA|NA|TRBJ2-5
TGCAGTGCTACCAGGGACACCGAGACCCAGTACTTC
CSATRDTETQYF
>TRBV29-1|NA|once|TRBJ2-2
TGCAGCGTTGCGCGGGACATGGGGTTATCAGGGGAGCTGTTTTTT
CSVARDMGLSGELFF
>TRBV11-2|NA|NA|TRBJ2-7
TGTGCCAGCAAGCCCGGGCGGGGCAACAACGAGCAGTACTTC
CASKPGRGNNEQYF
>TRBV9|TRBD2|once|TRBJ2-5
TGTGCCAGCAGCGTAGCTAGCGGGGAGACCCAGTACTTC
CASSVASGETQYF
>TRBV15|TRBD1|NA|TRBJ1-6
TGTGCCACCAGCTCGACAGGGGACTATAATTCACCCCTCCACTTT
CATSSTGDYNSPLHF
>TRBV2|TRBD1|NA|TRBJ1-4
TGTGCCAGCAGTAGACAGGGGGAAAAACTGTTTTTT
CASSRQGEKLFF
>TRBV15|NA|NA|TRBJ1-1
TGTGCCACCAGGAAAACAGGGAACACTGAAGCTTTCTTT
CATRKTGNTEAFF
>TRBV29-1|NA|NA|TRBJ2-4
TGCAGCGTTGCACAGGGTGTCGGGAACATTCAGTACTTC
CSVAQGVGNIQYF
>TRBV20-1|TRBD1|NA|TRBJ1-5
TGCAGTGCTGGGGACAGGGGGCTTGGAGGTCAGCCCCAGCATTTT
CSAGDRGLGGQPQHF
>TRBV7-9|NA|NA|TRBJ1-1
TGTGCCAGCAGCACTATCGGACTGTTAGCTTTCTTT
CASSTIGLLAFF
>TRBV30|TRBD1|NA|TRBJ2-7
TGTGCCTGGACACCCCGGGACAGGGATTACGAGCAGTACTTC
CAWTPRDRDYEQYF
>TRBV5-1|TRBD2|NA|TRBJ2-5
TGCGCCAGCAGCTTTGGACTAGCTTTGATGGAGACCCAGTACTTC
CASSFGLALMETQYF
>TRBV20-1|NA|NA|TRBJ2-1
TGCAGTGCAAATGCAAACCAAAATGAGCAGTTCTTC
CSANANQNEQFF
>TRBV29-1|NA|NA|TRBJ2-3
TGCAGCGTTGAAACCGGGATTGATACGCAGTATTTT
CSVETGIDTQYF
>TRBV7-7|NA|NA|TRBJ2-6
TGTGCCAGCAGCTCCCAGGGTTCGGGGTTCCTGACTTTC
CASSSQGSGFLTF
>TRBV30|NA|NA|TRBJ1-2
TGTGCCTGGAGTGTATTCCAGGGTGACTATGGCTACACCTTC
CAWSVFQGDYGYTF
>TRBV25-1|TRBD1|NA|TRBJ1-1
TGTGCCAGCAGTGTGACAGGGGGCGCGAACACTGAAGCTTTCTTT
CASSVTGGANTEAFF
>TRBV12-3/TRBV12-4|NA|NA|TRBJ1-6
TGTGCCAGCAGTTTTGGGGGGCCCCTCCACTTT
CASSFGGPLHF
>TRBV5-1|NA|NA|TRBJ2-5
TGCGCCAGCAGCTTGGAGGTGCAAGAGACCCAGTACTTC
CASSLEVQETQYF
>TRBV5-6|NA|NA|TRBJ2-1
TGTGCCAGCAGCTTGGTCATAGGGGATTGGTATGAGCAGTTCTTC
CASSLVIGDWYEQFF
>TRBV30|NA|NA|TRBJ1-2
TGTGCCTGGAGTGCGTGGAACTTGGTCTACTATGGCTACACCTTC
CAWSAWNLVYYGYTF
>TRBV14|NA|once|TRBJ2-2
TGTGCCAGCAGCCAAGATCAGGCAGGTCAGCCGAACACCGGGGAGCTGTTTTTT
CASSQDQAGQPNTGELFF
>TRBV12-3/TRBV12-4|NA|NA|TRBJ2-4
TGTGCCAGCAGTTTTGGGGGGGGCCGAGAAAACATTCAGTACTTC
CASSFGGGRENIQYF
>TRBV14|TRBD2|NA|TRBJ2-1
TGTGCCAGCAGCCACCCCCTGGGGAGCGGGGGGGACTCCTACAATGAGCAGTTCTTC
CASSHPLGSGGDSYNEQFF
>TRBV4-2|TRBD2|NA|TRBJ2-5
TGTGCCAGCAGCCGGGAGTCTGCGGGGGGCCAGGAGACCCAGTACTTC
CASSRESAGGQETQYF
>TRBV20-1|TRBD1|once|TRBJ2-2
TGCAGTGCGCCTAGGACAGGGAACACCGGGGAGCTGTTTTTT
CSAPRTGNTGELFF
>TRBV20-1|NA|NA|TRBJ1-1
TGCAGTGCTAGAGTCTATGATGTACAGACTGAAGCTTTCTTT
CSARVYDVQTEAFF
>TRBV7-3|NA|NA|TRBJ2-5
TGTGCCAGCAGCTTATCGGGGATCGGAGAGACCCAGTACTTC
CASSLSGIGETQYF
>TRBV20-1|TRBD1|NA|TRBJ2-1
TGCAGTGCGTTGGGGGACAGGGGGCAACATGAGCAGTTCTTC
CSALGDRGQHEQFF
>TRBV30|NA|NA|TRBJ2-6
TGTGCCTGGGGGCCTAGTGGGGCCAACGTCCTGACTTTC
CAWGPSGANVLTF